This entry lists 28 T cell receptor beta chains sequenced from one sample in a study of cytomegalovirus exposure and HLA in healthy donors. The PCR ran on 60 Vbeta and 13 Jbeta primers. Only in-frame clones appear in the TCRdb table, and some are missing; sequencing was by immunoSEQ multiplex PCR. In the table there are roughly 140,000 clones, under 90% of which are singletons. Sequencing was carried out using PBMCs. Source of these receptors: a boy younger than 10 in good health and CMV-seronegative.

The chain joins TRBV14 to TRBJ1-4, with D maybe TRBD1 (5 bases). Trimming removed 3 bases from V and 7 bases from J, with 9 bases in between. This CDR3 comprises 13 residues. Per germline, CDR1 SGHDN and CDR2 FVKESK. Written as DNA, the CDR3 is TGTGCCAGCAGCCAGGGGCACCGTGAAAAACTGTTTTTT. It translates to CASSQGHREKLFF.

The chain uses TRBV5-1 and TRBJ2-1, with a possible D match to TRBD2 (5 bases). This CDR3 has 15 residues. V lost 2 bases to trimming and J lost 0 bases, with 9 bases between them. Germline CDR1 and CDR2: SGHRS and YFSETQ. The CDR3 coding sequence is TGCGCCAGCAGCTTAATTCGGGGCTCCTACAATGAGCAGTTCTTC. Translating gives CASSLIRGSYNEQFF. The full variable domain, completed using reference TRBV5-1 and TRBJ2-1, is KAGVTQTPRYLIKTRGQQVTLSCSPISGHRSVSWYQQTPGQGLQFLFEYFSETQRNKGNFPGRFSGRQFSNSRSEMNVSTLELGDSALYLCASSLIRGSYNEQFFGPGTRLTVL.

Here the CDR3 reads CASSPRGAGAGREQFF. Here the CDR3 DNA reads TGTGCCAGCAGCCCCAGAGGAGCGGGAGCTGGGAGAGAGCAGTTCTTC. The chain is built from TRBV7-2 and TRBJ2-1; 8 bases are shared with TRBD2. The CDR3 is made up of 16 amino acids. V shed 5 bases, J shed 10 bases, and the junction held 16 bases outside the gene matches. Germline CDR1 and CDR2: SGHTA and FQGNSA.

This clone was recorded once. The chain carries TRBV27 and TRBJ2-7, with 9 bases that match TRBD1. V lost 5 bases, J lost 7 bases, and 9 bases stayed unmatched. CDR1 MNHEY and CDR2 SMNVEV come from the germline V gene (reference sequence). The CDR3 loop spans 14 amino acids. CDR3: CASSLGTGLREQYF. In DNA, the CDR3 is TGTGCCAGCAGTCTGGGGACAGGGCTAAGGGAGCAGTACTTC.

Regarding this clone: At one of its ends the junction is not consistent with the germline gene, which may arise from a read error. This rearrangement joins TRBV28 to TRBJ1-4, with 7 bases identical to TRBD1. Germline V gives CDR1 MDHEN, CDR2 SYDVKM. There are 15 residues in the CDR3. The CDR3 nucleotides are TGTACCAGCAGTTTAGGGCAGGGGGTTAGTGAAAAACTGTTTTTT. Translation gives CTSSLGQGVSEKLFF.

In this sample, this clone turned up a few times. CDR3 in amino acids: CASSEYTTGQPREQYF. In DNA, the CDR3 is TGTGCCAGCAGTGAATACACGACAGGCCAACCGCGAGAGCAGTACTTC. This chain links TRBV25-1 with TRBJ2-7; weak D call: TRBD1 (6 bases). The V end was cut by 0 bases, the J end by 7 bases, with 19 bases between. Germline loops: CDR1 MGHDK, CDR2 SYGVNS. The CDR3 runs to 16 residues.

V and J are TRBV7-9 and TRBJ1-2; D is perhaps TRBD1 (6 bases). V was clipped by 1 base and J by 7 bases, with 7 bases between them. Germline CDR1 is SEHNR and CDR2 is FQNEAQ (reference sequence). The CDR3 runs 12 residues. The CDR3 DNA reads TGTGCCAGCAGCTTAGTCAGGGGTGGCTACACCTTC. This gives the protein CASSLVRGGYTF.

V is TRBV11-2 and J is TRBJ2-5; 11 positions match TRBD2. Germline-derived CDR1 and CDR2 are SGHAT and FQNNGV. After removal of 6 bases from V and 4 bases from J, the junction contained 13 bases not matched to a gene. CDR3 size: 17 residues. CDR3 loop: CASRERLAGGTLETQYF. CDR3 coding DNA: TGTGCCAGCAGAGAGAGGTTAGCGGGGGGGACTCTAGAGACCCAGTACTTC.

CDR3 in DNA: TGTGCCAGCAGTGAATGGGCTTTAGGGGCGACCGACTCTGGAAACACCATATATTTT. The encoded protein is CASSEWALGATDSGNTIYF. The chain has TRBV2 and TRBJ1-3, with a tentative D call TRBD1 (5 bases). Germline-derived CDR1 and CDR2 are SNHLY and FYNNEI. The CDR3 runs 19 residues. Trimming took 2 bases from V and 0 from J, leaving 20 bases between them.

V and J are TRBV6-4 and TRBJ1-5; TRBD1 aligns across 8 bases. The CDR3 is 15 amino acids. Germline values: CDR1 MRHNA, CDR2 SNTAGT. V was clipped by 6 bases and J by 1 base; unmatched bases: 5. CDR3 nucleotide sequence: TGTGCCAGCAGACAGAGGACAGGGAGCAATCAGCCCCAGCATTTT. This sequence encodes CASRQRTGSNQPQHF.

This chain connects TRBV4-1 to TRBJ1-4; D call uncertain. V lost 1 base to trimming and J lost 0 bases, with 9 bases between them. The CDR3 is made up of 16 amino acids. Germline V lookup: CDR1 MGHRA, CDR2 YSYEKL. CDR3 sequence (DNA): TGCGCCAGCAGCCAAGTCCTACAGACAACTAATGAAAAACTGTTTTTT. Protein product: CASSQVLQTTNEKLFF.

V gene TRBV10-3 combines with J gene TRBJ1-1; TRBD1 aligns across 9 bases. The CDR3 contains 17 residues. Germline values: CDR1 ENHRY, CDR2 SYGVKD. V shed 6 bases and J 5 bases; nucleotides not matched to a gene: 16. The CDR3 here is CAISPFPDRGGRTEAFF. The CDR3 DNA is TGTGCCATCAGCCCTTTCCCGGACAGGGGAGGTAGGACTGAAGCTTTCTTT.

The gene calls are TRBV5-8 and TRBJ1-5; D not certain. The CDR3 has 17 amino acids. CDR1 is SGHTS and CDR2 is YDEGEE in the germline V gene. Trimming pared 0 bases from V and 0 bases from J, leaving 13 bases between. The CDR3 DNA follows: TGTGCCAGCAGCTTGGGAGCGACCGCATATAGCAATCAGCCCCAGCATTTT. Translated: CASSLGATAYSNQPQHF.

The chain links TRBV2 to TRBJ2-2; 7 bases align to TRBD2. CDR3 length: 13 residues. Germline CDR1 SNHLY, CDR2 FYNNEI. Trimming took 8 bases from V and 6 from J; bases not matched to a gene: 6. The CDR3 DNA reads TGTGCCAGCGGGCCGCTAGCGGCCGGGGAGCTGTTTTTT. This gives the protein CASGPLAAGELFF.

The chain has TRBV2 and TRBJ2-1; 9 bases match TRBD1. Germline V lookup: CDR1 SNHLY, CDR2 FYNNEI. The J segment lost 9 bases and the V segment lost 9 bases, leaving 12 bases of the junction unmatched. The CDR3 spans 14 residues. The DNA for the CDR3 is TGTGCCAGAACAGGGGGCTCATCAAAGGGTGAGCAGTTCTTC. This gives the protein CARTGGSSKGEQFF.

Worth noting for this clone: Other DNA sequences in this sample translate to the same CDR3. The chain employs TRBV6-5 and TRBJ1-1; 7 bases fit TRBD1. J was trimmed by 6 bases and V by 5 bases; bases with no gene match: 9. The germline V gene encodes CDR1 MNHEY and CDR2 SVGAGI. The CDR3 runs 14 residues. CDR3 amino acids: CASSRQGFRAEAFF. CDR3 bases: TGTGCCAGCAGTCGACAGGGCTTCAGAGCTGAAGCTTTCTTT.

The chain recombines TRBV4-1 with TRBJ2-1; the match to TRBD2 covers 8 bases. With V trimmed by 8 bases and J by 4 bases, 13 bases remained unmatched. The CDR3 covers 16 residues. The V gene's germline CDR1 is MGHRA and CDR2 YSYEKL. The CDR3 sequence: CASRNEAAGVYNEQFF. CDR3 bases: TGCGCCAGCCGAAACGAAGCAGCGGGAGTATACAATGAGCAGTTCTTC.

There are a few counts of this clone. The V call is TRBV4-3, the J call TRBJ2-1, with 9 bases identical to TRBD1. The CDR3 spans 17 residues. The germline gives CDR1 LGHNA, CDR2 YSLEER. V lost 0 bases and J lost 2; bases outside the gene matches: 5. The CDR3 bases are TGCGCCAGCAGCCAAGATCCCGGACAGGGGCCCTACAATGAGCAGTTCTTC. Residues: CASSQDPGQGPYNEQFF.

J is TRBJ2-3 and V is TRBV6-1; TRBD2 aligns across 8 bases. Germline V gene lookup returns CDR1 MNHNS and CDR2 SASEGT. CDR3 length: 14 amino acids. The junction had 3 bases not matched to a gene; V was cut back by 3 bases and J by 4 bases. CDR3 DNA: TGTGCCAGCAGTGAGCGGGAGGAACCAGATACGCAGTATTTT. Its translation is CASSEREEPDTQYF.

For the CDR3, the DNA is TGCAGCGTTAGACGAGAGGGACAAGAGACCCAGTACTTC. Protein product: CSVRREGQETQYF. This sequence joins TRBV29-1 and TRBJ2-5; D might be TRBD2 (5 bases). The CDR3 is 13 amino acids. The germline V gene has CDR1 SQVTM and CDR2 ANQGSEA. V lost 5 bases to trimming and J lost 2 bases, with 12 bases between them. The variable domain in full, with the rest retrieved from reference TRBV29-1 and TRBJ2-5, is SAVISQKPSRDICQRGTSLTIQCQVDSQVTMMFWYRQQPGQSLTLIATANQGSEATYESGFVIDKFPISRPNLTFSTLTVSNMSPEDSSIYLCSVRREGQETQYFGPGTRLLVL.

The rearrangement uses TRBV6-5 and TRBJ1-6, with TRBD1 matching 7 bases. The CDR3 extends over 12 amino acids. In germline, CDR1 is MNHEY, CDR2 SVGAGI. J was trimmed by 7 bases and V by 6 bases; bases with no gene match: 0. The CDR3 region has the DNA TGTGCCAGCAGGACAGGGAATTCACCCCTCCACTTT. Translation: CASRTGNSPLHF.

The rearrangement joins TRBV28 to TRBJ2-1, with D maybe TRBD1 (6 bases). The CDR3 runs 15 residues. V lost 6 bases, J lost 6 bases, and 18 bases lay in between. Germline CDR1 reads MDHEN; CDR2 reads SYDVKM. The CDR3 sequence: CASRPQGPRANEQFF. CDR3 sequence (DNA): TGTGCCAGCAGGCCACAGGGTCCCCGAGCCAATGAGCAGTTCTTC. The variable domain in full, with the rest retrieved from reference TRBV28 and TRBJ2-1, is DVKVTQSSRYLVKRTGEKVFLECVQDMDHENMFWYRQDPGLGLRLIYFSYDVKMKEKGDIPEGYSVSREKKERFSLILESASTNQTSMYLCASRPQGPRANEQFFGPGTRLTVL.

The CDR3 is CASRGSNEKLFF. The CDR3 DNA reads as TGTGCCAGCCGGGGTTCCAATGAAAAACTGTTTTTT. This chain connects TRBV7-9 to TRBJ1-4; D gene uncertain. Deletions cut 8 bases from V and 5 bases from J, with 9 bases between. The CDR3 totals 12 residues. CDR1 is SEHNR and CDR2 is FQNEAQ in the germline V gene (reference sequence).

The chain recombines TRBV28 with TRBJ1-1; the D is unclear. The V end lost 2 bases, the J end lost 8 bases, and 6 bases lay between the germline ends. Germline CDR1 and CDR2: MDHEN and SYDVKM. This CDR3 has 11 amino acids. DNA for the CDR3: TGTGCCAGCAGTTTAGAGCGAGAAGCTTTCTTT. This translates into CASSLEREAFF.

This sequence joins TRBV5-1 and TRBJ2-7; 13 bases align to TRBD2. CDR3 length: 17 residues. The trim removed 5 bases at V and 2 bases at J, leaving 10 bases unmatched. From germline, CDR1 is SGHRS and CDR2 YFSETQ. In DNA, the CDR3 is TGCGCCAGCAGATTGACTAGCGGGGGGTCAAAAACCTACGAGCAGTACTTC. It is translated as CASRLTSGGSKTYEQYF.

The chain uses TRBV28 and TRBJ1-5; no clear D. V dropped 9 bases and J dropped 3 bases, with 15 bases sitting between them. The germline V gene has CDR1 MDHEN and CDR2 SYDVKM. The CDR3 length is 14 residues. Here the CDR3 reads CASLPGSYNQPQHF. As DNA, the CDR3 is TGTGCCAGTCTCCCAGGCAGCTACAATCAGCCCCAGCATTTT.

The genes are TRBV4-3 and TRBJ2-7, with 7 bases matching TRBD2. CDR3 length equals 15 residues. Trimming at V came to 1 base and at J to 2 bases, leaving 5 bases not matched to a gene. Per the germline V gene, CDR1 is LGHNA and CDR2 is YSLEER. The CDR3, as DNA: TGCGCCAGCAGCCAAGCGGTAGCGGGTACCTACGAGCAGTACTTC. Encoded protein: CASSQAVAGTYEQYF.

The chain joins TRBV11-2 to TRBJ1-1, with 7 bases identical to TRBD1. The CDR3 contains 13 residues. Germline V CDR1 and CDR2: SGHAT, FQNNGV. V dropped 0 bases and J dropped 10; count of bases not matched to a gene: 5. The CDR3 is CASSLDLGQVAFF. CDR3 nucleotides: TGTGCCAGCAGCTTAGATCTCGGACAGGTAGCTTTCTTT.